This T cell receptor beta chain appears in the sequencing data of a study of T cells in Graves' hyperthyroidism and ophthalmopathy (dated by TCRdb to about 2019). As for the study more broadly: Peripheral blood samples were taken at the time of initial diagnosis, prior to any treatment. The roughly 100 discovery patients were randomly divided into training and test sets at a 7:3 ratio. The paper reports TCR Vbeta CDR3 sequencing of more than 120 peripheral blood samples: approximately 43 ophthalmopathy, approximately 74 hyperthyroidism and some 17 progressor patients. Prospective prediction of ophthalmopathy was tested in an independent validation cohort consisting of fewer than 20 hyperthyroidism patients and 15 to 17 patients who later progressed to ophthalmopathy. Following sampling, methimazole starting at 30 mg daily was given to hyperthyroidism patients, and high-dose intravenous methylprednisolone was given to ophthalmopathy patients. To identify TCR V-J signatures that set the groups apart, the researchers used a discovery cohort of more than 95 patients, made up of under 50 with Graves' ophthalmopathy and 57 with stable Graves' hyperthyroidism. Thyroid tissue and blood T-cell repertoires from about six Graves' hyperthyroidism patients were also compared in the study.

Graves' hyperthyroidism was defined as stable when no progression to ophthalmopathy occurred over 18 months of follow-up. Hyperthyroidism patients were newly diagnosed, with disease duration under 2 months, and aged 18 to 65 years. Patients with uncontrolled infections, other autoimmune diseases, pregnancy or lactation were excluded. Diagnoses were based on clinical symptoms, serum thyroxine and TRAb, thyroid ultrasound and orbital computed tomography. Ficoll-Paque density gradient centrifugation was used to isolate PBMCs from about 9.4 ml of fresh peripheral blood. Total RNA was extracted with Trizol reagent, and quality was checked on an Agilent 2100 Bioanalyzer. Results the study describes overall, beyond this receptor: Most expanded thyroid clonotypes (frequency above 0.001) were also detected in blood, suggesting blood repertoires may reflect thyroid immune responses. Ophthalmopathy was separated from stable hyperthyroidism by a 13 V-J signature model, with approximately 86% sensitivity and around 81% specificity obtained in cross-validation and 80%/75% obtained in testing. In validation, the model predicted progression to ophthalmopathy with roughly 66% sensitivity and approximately 74% specificity, a median of approximately 6.5 months before onset. Sample size was not statistically predetermined, and blinding of investigators to group allocation was not performed.

TCR beta CDR3 regions were amplified from RNA transcripts. A first-round RT-PCR of the TCR CDR3 used the HTBI primer set with the Qiagen OneStep RT-PCR kit. A second multiplex PCR round built the libraries, followed by size selection and purification. The libraries were sequenced on an Illumina HiSeq2000 using paired-end 100 bp reads. As for the authors' bioinformatics: SOAPnuke was used to process the raw data, throwing out any read that contained adapters or uncalled bases, had a mean Phred below 15, or lacked an exact constant-primer or identifier match. COPE v1.2.5 was used to merge high-quality paired reads, and clonotypes were defined as unique nucleotide sequences. Clonotypes were aligned to IMGT TRBV, TRBD and TRBJ reference segments using MiTCR v1.1. The analysis was restricted to V-J combinations with a frequency above 0.0001, which together covered 99% to 99.2% of the repertoires. A TCS score was defined as the ratio between F50 (clonal expansion) and ExV (chaos), using BLOSUM62-based TCRdist between CDR3 peptides within each V-J. Welch's t-statistics and random forest reduced 500 to 650 V-J features to about 12, which were used in a naive Bayes classifier (R e1071). Starting from the raw public reads, TCRdb applied fastp trimming at Q25, assembled clones with MiXCR and retained in-frame beta chains. Every CDR3 protein is listed once, alongside the most common genes and DNA of its rows. TCRdb's processing, not the authors' own work, is the source of the V and J calls. The sample table records about 420,000 distinct CDR3 sequences; around 15% of these occur just once. Clones ranked in the top ten supply 5.3% of the sample.

This clonotype was observed a few times. It lacks a known antigen. One base away there is no much larger clone; base qualities are not given. The germline V gene gives CDR1 as SGHTA and CDR2 as FQGNSA. The CDR3 goes from the cysteine to the phenylalanine over 13 residues. Kept here is only the CDR3 DNA, which spans 39 bases and is read in frame from base 1. The germline ends are 12 bases apart after V is trimmed by 5 bases and J by 5 bases. Sequencing was carried out using blood. The sequence derives from a woman aged 18-35 years with Graves' hyperthyroidism. Here the chain combines TRBV7-2 and TRBJ2-5; no D gene call is confident. The CDR3 loop reads CASSRPPVETQYF. The bases are TGTGCCAGCAGCCGGCCTCCAGTGGAGACCCAGTACTTC.